This TCR beta chain was captured in a study of CD39 and CD103 CD8 tumor-infiltrating T cells (dated by TCRdb to the late 2010s). Concerning the study at large: Repertoire comparisons were shown for an HPV-positive HNSCC, an HPV-negative HNSCC, an ovarian cancer and a melanoma patient. Deep sequencing of TCRbeta CDR3 was used to compare the repertoires of CD8 TIL subsets, defined by CD103 and CD39, against those of peripheral memory CD8 T cells. Results the study describes overall, beyond this receptor: DP TIL clonotypes were rarely detected in blood or uninvolved lymph node, whereas DN TIL clonotypes were found to largely overlap with peripheral memory CD8 repertoires. DP CD8 TILs appeared to be more oligoclonal than DN and SP CD8 TILs and blood memory CD8 T cells, with roughly 55-86% covered by the top 30 clonotypes.

On this clone: Its antigen is not yet known. No base quality values were provided; no much bigger clone lies one nucleotide off.

For each subset, genomic DNA was extracted from around 10,000 to 100,000 sorted cells using the DNeasy Blood and Tissue Kit. The TCRbeta V-J or V-D-J regions were sequenced and mapped through the immunoSEQ service, and coverage above 10x per sample was achieved. As for the original processing: Only productive rearrangements exported from the immunoSEQ Analyzer platform were analyzed, with clonality assessed on the 500 most abundant clones. The Morisita-Horn similarity index and the Jaccard index were used to quantify the overlap in repertoires between populations. In about 6 cancer patients, Morisita-Horn similarity was measured between the TCR repertoires of CD8 T-cell subsets. TCRdb obtained this table from immuneACCESS and retained in-frame rearrangements with V and J assigned. These tables miss some clones; where compared with another copy, unresolved V genes account for less than half of the shortfall, and the remainder is unexplained. For V, J and clone size, that table is used; D and trimming come from the DNA. This sample has over a thousand clones in its table, and 45% to 60% of those were observed once. The ten largest clones capture under 30% of the sample.

At the time samples were collected, the patients were not on therapy, although their prior treatments varied from chemotherapy, radiotherapy, surgery and immunotherapy to none at all. After thawing, cells were enriched for T lymphocytes using a negative-selection kit, with EpCAM beads added for tumor-infiltrating lymphocytes. For the CD8 TIL subsets, CD3+CD4-CD8+CD45RA- cells were FACS-sorted and divided into DN, SP and DP based on their expression of CD39 and CD103. After mincing, tumor specimens underwent a 1 h digestion with hyaluronidase, collagenase and DNase, and were then filtered, enriched by Ficoll and cryopreserved. Populations were sorted to approximately 99% purity on a FACSAria II, and cell pellets were frozen for TCR sequencing without culture. The germline ends are 20 bases apart after V is trimmed by 5 bases and J by 3 bases. The CDR3 covers 17 residues, taking in both the cysteine and the phenylalanine. Only the CDR3 portion is preserved as DNA: 51 bases, with reading frame beginning at the first base. CDR1 and CDR2, per the germline V gene, are SGHAT and FQNNGV.

Sequenced material: CD39- CD103+ CD8+ T cells sorted from the tumor. The cell subset or site label here, explained by the study, means: CD103+CD39- single-positive CD45RA- CD8 T cells. The receptor chain draws on TRBV11-2 and TRBJ1-3; TRBD1 might be the D gene, on 6 matching bases. The TCR was taken from a human donor with head and neck squamous cell carcinoma. This receptor has the CDR3 CASSQELQGVSGNTIYF. The DNA sequence follows: TGTGCCAGCAGCCAAGAACTACAGGGCGTCAGTGGAAACACCATATATTTT.